Many counts were recorded for the clone carrying this T cell receptor beta chain. These data belong to a study of sequential checkpoint blockade in melanoma. The trim removed 4 bases at V and 1 base at J, leaving 9 bases unmatched. This CDR3 is 16 amino acids long. Germline assignment: CDR1 SGHNT and CDR2 YENEEA. Using immunoSEQ multiplex PCR, the repertoire was profiled, and TCRdb retains in-frame clones only, with some absent. The sample includes about 6,700 clones, around a quarter seen only once; the top ten take more than 9.5%. As to treatment: randomized to nivolumab then ipilimumab (arm A) or the reverse (arm B).

Sample: tumor tissue (inferred from file names), taken from a patient given nivolumab and ipilimumab in sequence. The V gene is TRBV11-3, the J gene TRBJ2-5, with TRBD1 identical over 7 bases. The origin of this receptor is a human donor with melanoma. The CDR3 sequence: CASSWTDRVPQETQYF. The CDR3 DNA is TGTGCCAGCAGCTGGACCGACAGGGTCCCCCAAGAGACCCAGTACTTC.